Listed below are T cell receptor beta chains from one sample, sequenced in a study of blood T cell repertoires in COVID-19. TCRdb keeps only in-frame clones here, not all; method: immunoSEQ multiplex PCR. The table lists about 120,000 clones, under 90% of them singletons. The specimen was peripheral blood. The source is a man in his fifties or sixties with acute or convalescent COVID-19. Each CDR3 is given with its conserved first and last residue. Fields, in order: clone size, J gene, V gene, D gene, CDR3 DNA, CDR3 protein. D genes are given only for firm matches. Clone size is not always given. Where it is, it says once, few, many or a class for expanded clones.

size: NA; J: TRBJ2-1; V: TRBV2; D: TRBD2; DNA: TGTGCCAGCAGACCGGGACTAGCGGGATTCTCCTACAATGAGCAGTTCTTC; CDR3: CASRPGLAGFSYNEQFF
size: once; J: TRBJ2-1; V: TRBV11-1; D: NA; DNA: TGTGCCAGCAGCTTGGGGACATTATACAATGAGCAGTTCTTC; CDR3: CASSLGTLYNEQFF
size: NA; J: TRBJ2-3; V: TRBV11-1; D: NA; DNA: TGTGCCAGCAGCTTATCCGTCAGCGAGGGGGCAGATACGCAGTATTTT; CDR3: CASSLSVSEGADTQYF
size: NA; J: TRBJ1-5; V: TRBV6-2/TRBV6-3; D: TRBD1; DNA: TGTGCCAGCAGTCAACAGACAGGGGGCGGGAATCAGCCCCAGCATTTT; CDR3: CASSQQTGGGNQPQHF
size: once; J: TRBJ2-2; V: TRBV11-2; D: NA; DNA: TGTGCCAGCAGCCTGCAGTACACCGGGGAGCTGTTTTTT; CDR3: CASSLQYTGELFF
size: NA; J: TRBJ1-2; V: TRBV5-6; D: TRBD1; DNA: TGTGCCAGCAGCTTGTGGGGTTCGGGTGACAGGGGAGAGTATGGCTACACCTTC; CDR3: CASSLWGSGDRGEYGYTF
size: few; J: TRBJ2-2; V: TRBV5-1; D: TRBD1; DNA: TGCGCCAGCAGCCTCGGGACAGGGTGGGCCACCGGGGAGCTGTTTTTT; CDR3: CASSLGTGWATGELFF
size: NA; J: TRBJ2-7; V: TRBV30; D: TRBD2; DNA: TGTGCCTGGAGTGGAGTTAGCGGGAGTCCCTACGAGCAGTACTTC; CDR3: CAWSGVSGSPYEQYF
size: many; J: TRBJ1-1; V: TRBV6-4; D: NA; DNA: TGTGCCAGCAGTGAGAGGGAGAGCACTGAAGCTTTCTTT; CDR3: CASSERESTEAFF
size: NA; J: TRBJ1-1; V: TRBV6-5; D: TRBD1; DNA: TGTGCCAGCACCCTCCAGACAGGGTTTAACACTGAAGCTTTCTTT; CDR3: CASTLQTGFNTEAFF
size: NA; J: TRBJ2-1; V: TRBV11-3; D: NA; DNA: TGTGCCAGCAGCTTAGTTGGAGGCCAGCAGTTCTTC; CDR3: CASSLVGGQQFF
size: NA; J: TRBJ1-1; V: TRBV4-2; D: TRBD1; DNA: TGTGCCAGCAGCCGCCCGGGACAGGGAGGAGCGGGGGCCACTGAAGCTTTCTTT; CDR3: CASSRPGQGGAGATEAFF
size: NA; J: TRBJ1-5; V: TRBV28; D: NA; DNA: TGTGCCAGCAGTTTATCCCAGGGTTGGGATCAGCCCCAGCATTTT; CDR3: CASSLSQGWDQPQHF
size: NA; J: TRBJ2-1; V: TRBV7-2; D: TRBD2; DNA: TGTGCCAGCAGCGCAGAGGGACTAATCTACAATGAGCAGTTCTTC; CDR3: CASSAEGLIYNEQFF
size: NA; J: TRBJ2-1; V: TRBV7-9; D: TRBD2; DNA: TGTGCCAGCAGCCTACTAGCGGGAGCCTACAATGAGCAGTTCTTC; CDR3: CASSLLAGAYNEQFF
size: NA; J: TRBJ1-6; V: TRBV5-1; D: TRBD1; DNA: TGCGCCAGCAGCCCCTCCGGACAGGGGGGTAATTCACCCCTCCACTTT; CDR3: CASSPSGQGGNSPLHF
size: NA; J: TRBJ1-1; V: TRBV29-1; D: TRBD1; DNA: TGCAGCGTTGGAGGTCAGGGGGCTAGTGAAGCTTTCTTT; CDR3: CSVGGQGASEAFF
size: NA; J: TRBJ2-1; V: TRBV7-3; D: TRBD2; DNA: TGTGCCAGCAGCTTAGGTCTAGCGGGGAGCAATGAGCAGTTCTTC; CDR3: CASSLGLAGSNEQFF
size: NA; J: TRBJ1-5; V: TRBV2; D: TRBD1; DNA: TGTGCCAGCAGTGAGGGGACAGGGGGTCAGCCCCAGCATTTT; CDR3: CASSEGTGGQPQHF
size: NA; J: TRBJ2-5; V: TRBV24-1; D: NA; DNA: TGTGCCACCAGTGACTGGGGTGGGGGCACGGAGACCCAGTACTTC; CDR3: CATSDWGGGTETQYF
size: NA; J: TRBJ2-5; V: TRBV6-5; D: TRBD2; DNA: TGTGCCAGCACCCCGGGAGGGCAAGAGACCCAGTACTTC; CDR3: CASTPGGQETQYF
size: NA; J: TRBJ1-1; V: TRBV2; D: NA; DNA: TGTGCCAGCAGTGAAGTGAACAGCTATCTGAACACTGAAGCTTTCTTT; CDR3: CASSEVNSYLNTEAFF
size: few; J: TRBJ2-3; V: TRBV19; D: NA; DNA: TGTGCCAGTAGTTACAGCCCCTGGGATACGCAGTATTTT; CDR3: CASSYSPWDTQYF
size: NA; J: TRBJ1-1; V: TRBV27; D: NA; DNA: TGTGCCAGCAGTCCCAACCGCCAGGGTCGGAGGAACACTGAAGCTTTCTTT; CDR3: CASSPNRQGRRNTEAFF
size: NA; J: TRBJ2-1; V: TRBV5-6; D: TRBD2; DNA: TGTGCCAGCAGACCAACCAACAGGGGGACTAGCGAGGATGAGCAGTTCTTC; CDR3: CASRPTNRGTSEDEQFF
size: NA; J: TRBJ1-3; V: TRBV5-6; D: NA; DNA: TGTGCCAGCAGCATAACAGGGTCCCCTGGAAACACCATATATTTT; CDR3: CASSITGSPGNTIYF
size: NA; J: TRBJ1-1; V: TRBV7-3; D: TRBD1; DNA: TGTGCCAGCAGCCGCACCGGGACAGGGCACACTGAAGCTTTCTTT; CDR3: CASSRTGTGHTEAFF
size: NA; J: TRBJ2-3; V: TRBV7-2; D: TRBD1; DNA: TGTGCCAGCAGCTTAGCGGGGACAGCCGCTACAGATACGCAGTATTTT; CDR3: CASSLAGTAATDTQYF
size: NA; J: TRBJ2-7; V: TRBV2; D: TRBD1; DNA: TGTGCCAGCATTGGACAGGGACAGCAGTACTTC; CDR3: CASIGQGQQYF
size: once; J: TRBJ1-6; V: TRBV2; D: NA; DNA: TGTGCCAGCAGTGAAGGGGGCATTCGCTCTTCACCCCTCCACTTT; CDR3: CASSEGGIRSSPLHF
size: once; J: TRBJ2-5; V: TRBV7-7; D: NA; DNA: TGTGCTAGCAGCCTGCAAGAGACCCAGTACTTC; CDR3: CASSLQETQYF
size: NA; J: TRBJ1-2; V: TRBV6-2/TRBV6-3; D: NA; DNA: TGTGCCAGCAGTTACCCGACAGGCTACACCTTC; CDR3: CASSYPTGYTF
size: NA; J: TRBJ2-6; V: TRBV7-2; D: NA; DNA: TGTGCCAGCAGCCTCCCGGGTGGGGCCAACGTCCTGACTTTC; CDR3: CASSLPGGANVLTF
size: NA; J: TRBJ1-5; V: TRBV6-5; D: NA; DNA: TGTGCCAGCAGTACCGGAGGCAATCAGCCCCAGCATTTT; CDR3: CASSTGGNQPQHF
size: NA; J: TRBJ1-2; V: TRBV6-5; D: TRBD1; DNA: TGTGCCAGCACTCCGGACAGGAACTATGGCTACACCTTC; CDR3: CASTPDRNYGYTF
size: NA; J: TRBJ1-5; V: TRBV4-1; D: NA; DNA: TGCGCCAGCAGCCTAGGCAGGGGATACCGCCAGCCCCAGCATTTT; CDR3: CASSLGRGYRQPQHF
size: NA; J: TRBJ2-1; V: TRBV10-2; D: TRBD1; DNA: TGCGCCAGCAGATCGTCAGGGGGCCGGGACAATGAGCAGTTCTTC; CDR3: CASRSSGGRDNEQFF
size: NA; J: TRBJ2-1; V: TRBV29-1; D: NA; DNA: TGCAGCGGGACTGCCAGCTCCTACAATGAGCAGTTCTTC; CDR3: CSGTASSYNEQFF
size: NA; J: TRBJ1-2; V: TRBV28; D: NA; DNA: TGTGCCAGCAGTTCTAGGGGAGGGACACCATATGGCTACACCTTC; CDR3: CASSSRGGTPYGYTF
size: NA; J: TRBJ1-3; V: TRBV9; D: NA; DNA: TGTGCCAGCAGCGTAGGAGGAATTAACACCATATATTTT; CDR3: CASSVGGINTIYF
size: few; J: TRBJ1-2; V: TRBV2; D: NA; DNA: TGTGCCAGCAGTCCGGTCAGGGACTATGGCTACACCTTC; CDR3: CASSPVRDYGYTF
size: once; J: TRBJ1-5; V: TRBV6-5; D: TRBD1; DNA: TGTGCCAGCAGTAGACAGGGCAGCAATCAGCCCCAGCATTTT; CDR3: CASSRQGSNQPQHF
size: NA; J: TRBJ1-2; V: TRBV29-1; D: NA; DNA: TGCAGCGTTGAAGTGTCGACAGATGGCTACACCTTC; CDR3: CSVEVSTDGYTF
size: NA; J: TRBJ2-2; V: TRBV6-5; D: NA; DNA: TGTGCCAGCACCCCGACGGGTAACACCGGGGAGCTGTTTTTT; CDR3: CASTPTGNTGELFF
size: NA; J: TRBJ2-7; V: TRBV4-1; D: NA; DNA: TGCGCCAGCAGCCAAGATGGTACCGGGACTCTCCGAGCCTACGAGCAGTACTTC; CDR3: CASSQDGTGTLRAYEQYF
size: once; J: TRBJ2-5; V: TRBV7-9; D: NA; DNA: TGTGCCAGCAGCTCAGAGGGAGAACGAGAGACCCAGTACTTC; CDR3: CASSSEGERETQYF
size: NA; J: TRBJ2-5; V: TRBV19; D: NA; DNA: TGTGCCAGTAGTCCGGGGGCAGGGGGAAGGACCCAGTACTTC; CDR3: CASSPGAGGRTQYF
size: NA; J: TRBJ2-5; V: TRBV27; D: TRBD2; DNA: TGTGCCAGCAGTTTAATAGCGGGCCAAGAGACCCAGTACTTC; CDR3: CASSLIAGQETQYF
size: NA; J: TRBJ2-1; V: TRBV4-3; D: TRBD2; DNA: TGCGCCAGCAGCCAACATAGCGGGAGCTCCTACAATGAGCAGTTCTTC; CDR3: CASSQHSGSSYNEQFF
size: NA; J: TRBJ1-6; V: TRBV18; D: TRBD1; DNA: TGTGCCAGCTCACTGGACAGGGAAAATAATTCACCCCTCCACTTT; CDR3: CASSLDRENNSPLHF
size: NA; J: TRBJ2-1; V: TRBV24-1; D: TRBD1; DNA: TGTGCCACCAGTGACCGTCCGGGACAGGGGGCCCGGTTCTTC; CDR3: CATSDRPGQGARFF
size: NA; J: TRBJ1-6; V: TRBV11-2; D: NA; DNA: TGTGCCAGCAGCTTACGGGATAATTCACCCCTCCACTTT; CDR3: CASSLRDNSPLHF
size: NA; J: TRBJ1-3; V: TRBV19; D: NA; DNA: TGTGCCAGTAGGACCCGCGGCACCATATATTTT; CDR3: CASRTRGTIYF
size: few; J: TRBJ1-2; V: TRBV24-1; D: TRBD1; DNA: TGTGCCACCAGTGGGCAGGGGGCCTATGGCTACACCTTC; CDR3: CATSGQGAYGYTF
size: NA; J: TRBJ2-3; V: TRBV5-1; D: NA; DNA: TGCGCCAGCAGCTTGGCGTCAGGGAAAGATACGCAGTATTTT; CDR3: CASSLASGKDTQYF
size: NA; J: TRBJ2-5; V: TRBV28; D: NA; DNA: TGTGCCAGCAGCTTGGGCCAGGGGCCCGAAGAGACCCAGTACTTC; CDR3: CASSLGQGPEETQYF
size: NA; J: TRBJ2-1; V: TRBV7-2; D: NA; DNA: TGTGCCAGCAGCTTAGTCCCCCGAGCAATCTCCTACAATGAGCAGTTCTTC; CDR3: CASSLVPRAISYNEQFF
size: NA; J: TRBJ2-1; V: TRBV28; D: TRBD2; DNA: TGTGCCAGCAGTTTAATGCTAGCGGGAGATAATGAGCAGTTCTTC; CDR3: CASSLMLAGDNEQFF
size: few; J: TRBJ1-2; V: TRBV29-1; D: NA; DNA: TGCAGCGTGGGGCTGGAAAACTATGGCTACACCTTC; CDR3: CSVGLENYGYTF